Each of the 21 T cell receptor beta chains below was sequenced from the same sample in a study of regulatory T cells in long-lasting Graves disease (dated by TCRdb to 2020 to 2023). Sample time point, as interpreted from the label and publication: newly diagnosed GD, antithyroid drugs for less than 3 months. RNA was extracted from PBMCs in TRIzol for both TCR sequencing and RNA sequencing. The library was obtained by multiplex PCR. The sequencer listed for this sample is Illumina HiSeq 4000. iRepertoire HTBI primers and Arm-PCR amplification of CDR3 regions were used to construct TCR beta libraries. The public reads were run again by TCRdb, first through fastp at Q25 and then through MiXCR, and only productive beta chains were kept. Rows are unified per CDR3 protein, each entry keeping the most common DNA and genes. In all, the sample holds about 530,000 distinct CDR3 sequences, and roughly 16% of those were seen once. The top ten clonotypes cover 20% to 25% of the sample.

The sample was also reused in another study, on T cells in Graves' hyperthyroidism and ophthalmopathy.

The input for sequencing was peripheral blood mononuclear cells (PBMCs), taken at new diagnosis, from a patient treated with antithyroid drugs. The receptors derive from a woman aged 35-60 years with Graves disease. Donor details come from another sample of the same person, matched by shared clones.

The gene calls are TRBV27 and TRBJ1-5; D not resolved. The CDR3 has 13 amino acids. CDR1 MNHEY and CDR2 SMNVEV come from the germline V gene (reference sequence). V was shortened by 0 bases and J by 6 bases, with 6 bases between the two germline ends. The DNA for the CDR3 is TGTGCCAGCAGTTTATCGTACAGTCAGCCCCAGCATTTT. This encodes CASSLSYSQPQHF.

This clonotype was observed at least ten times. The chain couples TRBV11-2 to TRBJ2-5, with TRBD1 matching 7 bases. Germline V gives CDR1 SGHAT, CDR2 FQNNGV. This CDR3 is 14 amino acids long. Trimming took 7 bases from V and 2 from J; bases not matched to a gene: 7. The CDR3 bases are TGTGCCAGCACCAGAAGGACAGGTCAAGAGACCCAGTACTTC. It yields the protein CASTRRTGQETQYF.

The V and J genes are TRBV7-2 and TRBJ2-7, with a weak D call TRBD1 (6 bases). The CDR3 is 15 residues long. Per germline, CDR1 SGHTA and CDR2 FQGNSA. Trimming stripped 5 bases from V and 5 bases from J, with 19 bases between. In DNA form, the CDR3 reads TGTGCCAGCAGCCAGACTGGCTCTCACAGGGACGAGCAGTACTTC. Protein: CASSQTGSHRDEQYF.

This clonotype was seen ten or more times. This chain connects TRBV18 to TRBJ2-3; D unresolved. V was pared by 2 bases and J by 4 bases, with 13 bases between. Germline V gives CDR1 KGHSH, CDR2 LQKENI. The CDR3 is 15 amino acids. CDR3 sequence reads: CASSPTGVISDTQYF. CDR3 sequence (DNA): TGTGCCAGCTCACCAACCGGTGTAATCTCAGATACGCAGTATTTT.

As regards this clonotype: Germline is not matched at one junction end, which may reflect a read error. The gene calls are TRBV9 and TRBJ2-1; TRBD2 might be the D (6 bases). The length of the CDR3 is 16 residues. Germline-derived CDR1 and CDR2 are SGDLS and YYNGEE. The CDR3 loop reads CASSEPGAVSCNEQFF. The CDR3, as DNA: TGTGCCAGCAGCGAGCCGGGAGCTGTATCCTGCAATGAGCAGTTCTTC.

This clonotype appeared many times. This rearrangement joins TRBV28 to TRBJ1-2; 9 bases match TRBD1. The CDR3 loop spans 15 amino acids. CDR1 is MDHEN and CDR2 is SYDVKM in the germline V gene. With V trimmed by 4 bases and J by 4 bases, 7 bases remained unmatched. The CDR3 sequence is CASSSPDRGGYGYTF. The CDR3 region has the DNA TGTGCCAGCAGTTCCCCGGACAGGGGTGGCTATGGCTACACCTTC.

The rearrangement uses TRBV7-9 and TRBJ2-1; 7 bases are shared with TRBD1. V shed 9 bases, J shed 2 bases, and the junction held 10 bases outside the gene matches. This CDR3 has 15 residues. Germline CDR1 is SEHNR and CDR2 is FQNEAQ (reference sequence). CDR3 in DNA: TGTGCCAGTAACTTTCCCGGGACAGCCTACAATGAGCAGTTCTTC. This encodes CASNFPGTAYNEQFF.

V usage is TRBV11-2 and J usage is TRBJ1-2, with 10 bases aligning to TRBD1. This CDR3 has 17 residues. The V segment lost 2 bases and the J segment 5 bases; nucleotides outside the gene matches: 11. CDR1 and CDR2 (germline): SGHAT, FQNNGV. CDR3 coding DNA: TGTGCCAGCAGCTTATCTACCGGACAGGGGGTTGGATATGGCTACACCTTC. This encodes CASSLSTGQGVGYGYTF.

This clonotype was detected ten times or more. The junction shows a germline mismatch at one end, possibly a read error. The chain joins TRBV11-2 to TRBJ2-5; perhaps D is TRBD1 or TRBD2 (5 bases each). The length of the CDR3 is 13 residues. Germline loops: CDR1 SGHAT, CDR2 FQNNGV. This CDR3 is CASSKPGALGWGF. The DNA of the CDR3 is TGTGCCAGCAGCAAACCCGGGGCCCTGGGATGGGGCTTC.

The CDR3 DNA reads as TGTGCCAGCTCACAAAGCGGGACAGGGGCTCCAGAGGAGCAGTACTTC. It codes for CASSQSGTGAPEEQYF. The V call is TRBV18, the J call TRBJ2-7, with 10 bases lining up with TRBD1. The CDR3 totals 16 residues. The germline CDR1 and CDR2 sequences are KGHSH and LQKENI. V dropped 4 bases and J dropped 7; count of bases not matched to a gene: 13.

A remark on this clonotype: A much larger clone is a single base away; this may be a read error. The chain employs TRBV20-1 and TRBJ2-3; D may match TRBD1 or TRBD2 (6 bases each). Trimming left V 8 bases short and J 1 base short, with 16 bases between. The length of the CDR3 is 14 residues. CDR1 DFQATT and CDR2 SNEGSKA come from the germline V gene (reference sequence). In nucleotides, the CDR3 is TGCAGTACCCCCGGGGGCGTGGGCACAGATACGCAGTATTTT. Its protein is CSTPGGVGTDTQYF.

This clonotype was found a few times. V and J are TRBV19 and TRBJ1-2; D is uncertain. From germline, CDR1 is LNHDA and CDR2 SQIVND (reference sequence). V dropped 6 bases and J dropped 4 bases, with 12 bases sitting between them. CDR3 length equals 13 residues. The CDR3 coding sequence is TGTGCCAGTAGAGGACCCGCAGGCTATGGCTACACCTTC. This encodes CASRGPAGYGYTF.

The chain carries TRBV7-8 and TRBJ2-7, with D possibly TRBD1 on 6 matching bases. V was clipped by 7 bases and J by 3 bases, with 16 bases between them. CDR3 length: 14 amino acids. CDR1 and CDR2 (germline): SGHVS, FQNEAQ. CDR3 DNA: TGTGCCAGCAAAAGACGGGACATTTACTACGAGCAGTACTTC. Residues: CASKRRDIYYEQYF.

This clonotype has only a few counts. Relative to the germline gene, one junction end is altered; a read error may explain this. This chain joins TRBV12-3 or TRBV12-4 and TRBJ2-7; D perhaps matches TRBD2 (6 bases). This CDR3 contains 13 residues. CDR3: CAGREDGSYEQYF. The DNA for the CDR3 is TGTGCCGGCAGGGAGGACGGCTCCTACGAGCAGTACTTC.

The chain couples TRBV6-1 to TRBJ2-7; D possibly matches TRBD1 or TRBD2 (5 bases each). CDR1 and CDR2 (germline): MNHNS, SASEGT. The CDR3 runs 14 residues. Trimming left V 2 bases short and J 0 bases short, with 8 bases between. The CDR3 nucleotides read TGTGCCAGCAGTGAACGGGGCGACTCCTACGAGCAGTACTTC. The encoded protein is CASSERGDSYEQYF.

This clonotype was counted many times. CDR3 coding DNA: TGTGCCAGCAGTGGGGCCCGGGGGCAGTCGAACACCGGGGAGCTGTTTTTT. It codes for CASSGARGQSNTGELFF. The J gene is TRBJ2-2, the V gene TRBV11-2, with D perhaps TRBD1 or TRBD2 (6 bases each). The germline CDR1 and CDR2 sequences are SGHAT and FQNNGV. The CDR3 totals 17 residues. V lost 6 bases and J lost 0, with 17 bases in between.

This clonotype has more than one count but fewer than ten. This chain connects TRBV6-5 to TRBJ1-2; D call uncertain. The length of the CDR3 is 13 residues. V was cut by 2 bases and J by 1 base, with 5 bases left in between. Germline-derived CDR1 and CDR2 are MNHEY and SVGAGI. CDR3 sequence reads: CASSYASNYGYTF. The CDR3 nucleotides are TGTGCCAGCAGTTACGCGAGTAACTATGGCTACACCTTC.

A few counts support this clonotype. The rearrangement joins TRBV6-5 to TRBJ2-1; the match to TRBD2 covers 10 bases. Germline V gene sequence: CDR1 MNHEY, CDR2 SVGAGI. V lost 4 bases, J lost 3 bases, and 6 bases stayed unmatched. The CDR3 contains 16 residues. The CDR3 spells CASSFLVAGGYNEQFF. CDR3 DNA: TGTGCCAGCAGTTTCCTTGTAGCGGGGGGCTACAATGAGCAGTTCTTC.

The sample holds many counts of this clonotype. The DNA for the CDR3 is TGTGCCAGCAGTTTATACTGGGCTAGGGGCAATGAGCAGTTCTTC. Its translation is CASSLYWARGNEQFF. This chain connects TRBV27 to TRBJ2-1, with TRBD1 as a possible D gene (5 bases). In germline, CDR1 is MNHEY, CDR2 SMNVEV (reference sequence). V lost 1 base and J lost 6, with 13 bases in between. The CDR3 has 15 residues.

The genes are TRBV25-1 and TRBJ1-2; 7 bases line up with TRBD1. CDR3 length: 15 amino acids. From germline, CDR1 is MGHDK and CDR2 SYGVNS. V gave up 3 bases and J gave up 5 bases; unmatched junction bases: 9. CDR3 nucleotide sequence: TGTGCCAGCAGTGATCTGACAGGGAGTAAATATGGCTACACCTTC. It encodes CASSDLTGSKYGYTF.

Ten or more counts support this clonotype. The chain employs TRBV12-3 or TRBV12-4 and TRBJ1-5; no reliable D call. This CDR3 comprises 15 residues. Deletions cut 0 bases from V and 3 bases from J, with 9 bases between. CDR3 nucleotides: TGTGCCAGCAGTTTAGCGCTGGCTTCCAATCAGCCCCAGCATTTT. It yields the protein CASSLALASNQPQHF.